The source of this T cell receptor (beta chain) is a study of cytomegalovirus exposure and HLA in healthy donors. Background on the study: The Caucasian-associated ancestry cluster contained 81% of the approximately 400 genotyped donors. Overall study findings and caveats: Later analysis associated a missense DCLRE1C variant with TCR beta V- and J-gene trimming.

In germline, CDR1 is SGHDN, CDR2 FVKESK. The V end was cut by 4 bases, the J end by 0 bases, with 13 bases between. The CDR3 is 16 residues long. A remark on this clone: Its antigen is still unknown.

The PCR was carried out with 60 Vbeta primers and 13 Jbeta primers. Profiled with immunoSEQ multiplex PCR; TCRdb holds only in-frame clones, not every one. The data contain around 100,000 clones, 65% to 85% of them singletons. The sample consisted of PBMCs. V and J are TRBV14 and TRBJ2-1, with D possibly TRBD2 on 6 matching bases. The sequence came from a man aged 45-65 years in good health and CMV-seronegative. The CDR3 reads CASSLSRGSSYNEQFF. In nucleotides, the CDR3 is TGTGCCAGCAGCCTCTCTCGGGGGAGCTCCTACAATGAGCAGTTCTTC.